What follows describes a single TCR beta chain. Its antigen is currently unknown. CDR3 size: 15 residues. Germline CDR1 and CDR2: LGHDT and YNNKEL (reference sequence). Between the trimmed V and J ends, which lost 4 bases and 2 bases, there was a span of 14 bases. The data belong to a study of T cell responses to AZD1222 COVID-19 vaccine. Whole-study findings and limits: Baseline serostatus was positive in only six AZD1222 recipients. Spike-specific TCR breadth and depth rose after two AZD1222 doses. Donors were chiefly white British, with a greater number of females, and clonal diversity was perhaps underestimated. Vaccine-associated CD4 TCRs ranged over spike, dominating at 160-218 and 743-854.

Assay: immunoSEQ multiplex PCR; the TCRdb copy retains only in-frame clones and omits some. The sample includes roughly 50,000 clones, around 90% of them seen just once. The chain joins TRBV3-1 (or the pseudogene TRBV3-2) to TRBJ1-2; tentative D call: TRBD1 (5 bases). This sequence originates from an adult in good health. Sequenced here: peripheral blood, sampled on day 0 of AZD1222 vaccination. CDR3 bases: TGTGCCAGCAGCCGCTCCGGGACCGAAAACTATGGCTACACCTTC. Translated, it gives CASSRSGTENYGYTF.